These 7 T cell receptor beta chains were all obtained from the same sample, sequenced in a study of cytomegalovirus exposure and HLA in healthy donors. Researchers ran the PCR with 60 Vbeta and 13 Jbeta primers. Libraries were prepared by immunoSEQ multiplex PCR; TCRdb keeps only in-frame clonotypes and omits some of them. Here the sample spans approximately 150,000 clones, less than 90% being singletons. The sequencing sample was made of PBMCs. The origin of the receptors is a boy aged 2-15 years in good health and CMV-seronegative.

The genes are TRBV25-1 and TRBJ2-7, with 9 positions matching TRBD2. The V and J ends lost 3 bases and 4 bases, in that order; junction bases with no gene match: 10. Germline V gives CDR1 MGHDK, CDR2 SYGVNS. There are 16 residues in the CDR3. Here the CDR3 reads CASSERGGASGYEQYF. The CDR3 DNA reads as TGTGCCAGCAGTGAGCGGGGGGGGGCTAGCGGTTACGAGCAGTACTTC.

The rearrangement joins TRBV28 to TRBJ1-6; D unclear. Germline-derived CDR1 and CDR2 are MDHEN and SYDVKM. The CDR3 is 16 residues long. V was clipped by 5 bases and J by 0 bases, with 11 bases between them. The CDR3 region is CASSLQSSSYNSPLHF. The DNA for the CDR3 is TGTGCCAGCAGTCTACAGAGTTCCTCCTATAATTCACCCCTCCACTTT.

The chain recombines TRBV20-1 with TRBJ2-5; D gene uncertain. In germline, CDR1 is DFQATT, CDR2 SNEGSKA (reference sequence). The CDR3 is 11 residues long. Trimming removed 4 bases from V and 5 bases from J, with 8 bases in between. This chain's CDR3 is CSATVEETQYF. CDR3 bases: TGCAGTGCTACAGTGGAGGAGACCCAGTACTTC.

The chain employs TRBV11-3 and TRBJ2-5; D ambiguous. Gene TRBJ2-7 matches the end of the DNA better, so the J call may be wrong. Germline assignment: CDR1 SGHNT and CDR2 YENEEA. This CDR3 is built from 11 residues. CDR3 amino acids: CASSSLYEQYF. DNA for the CDR3: TGTGCCAGCAGCTCCCTCTACGAGCAGTACTTC.

The chain recombines TRBV11-2 with TRBJ1-2, with a tentative D call TRBD1 (6 bases). V was shortened by 5 bases and J by 1 base, with 11 bases between the two germline ends. CDR1 is SGHAT and CDR2 is FQNNGV in the germline V gene. The CDR3 sequence is 14 residues long. DNA of the CDR3: TGTGCCAGCAGCACCTGGACAGTTAACTATGGCTACACCTTC. This sequence encodes CASSTWTVNYGYTF. Complete variable domain (other parts from reference TRBV11-2 and TRBJ1-2): EAGVAQSPRYKIIEKRQSVAFWCNPISGHATLYWYQQILGQGPKLLIQFQNNGVVDDSQLPKDRFSAERLKGVDSTLKIQPAKLEDSAVYLCASSTWTVNYGYTFGSGTRLTVV.

The chain has TRBV9 and TRBJ2-6, with 10 bases aligning to TRBD1. Germline values: CDR1 SGDLS, CDR2 YYNGEE. The CDR3 is made up of 21 amino acids. Trimming cost V 3 bases and J 0 bases; bases outside gene matches: 15. The chain's CDR3 is CASSANHITTGGPSGANVLTF. CDR3 DNA sequence: TGTGCCAGCAGCGCAAATCATATAACGACAGGGGGCCCCTCTGGGGCCAACGTCCTGACTTTC.

This clone was counted a single time. The V and J genes are TRBV19 and TRBJ1-2, with D tentatively TRBD1 (6 bases). Germline lookup yields CDR1 LNHDA and CDR2 SQIVND (reference sequence). The CDR3 extends over 13 amino acids. V was clipped by 5 bases and J by 6 bases, with 13 bases between them. Written as DNA, the CDR3 is TGTGCCAGTAGTGGTAGAACAGGGCATGGCTACACCTTC. Translating gives CASSGRTGHGYTF.